The 14 T cell receptor beta chains in this list originate from one sample, sequenced in a study of shared T cell receptors in the human thymus. Measured with immunoSEQ multiplex PCR; TCRdb has only the in-frame clones, and not every one. The sample shows about 500,000 clones, more than 75% of them seen only once. This sample also belongs to another study, concerning human thymus T cells.

Sequencing was done on a sample of thymocytes. The source of these receptors is a boy under two years old with a congenital heart defect.

J is TRBJ2-3 and V is TRBV21-1; the D call in the table, TRBD1, was not verified against the DNA. TRBV21-1 is flagged as a pseudogene. The CDR3 covers 14 residues. The CDR3 coding sequence is TGTGCCAGCAGCATGACAGGGCCCACAGATACGCAGTATTTT. Amino acids: CASSMTGPTDTQYF.

The chain couples TRBV4-3 to TRBJ1-2; 8 nucleotides match TRBD1. V lost 4 bases and J lost 2; bases outside the gene matches: 6. The CDR3 runs 15 residues. Per germline, CDR1 LGHNA and CDR2 YSLEER. CDR3 protein: CASSPGTGGNYGYTF. Here the CDR3 DNA reads TGCGCCAGCAGCCCGGGGACAGGAGGAAACTATGGCTACACCTTC.

The rearrangement links TRBV5-6 to TRBJ1-4; the match to TRBD1 covers 11 bases. The CDR3 sequence is 16 residues long. V gave up 4 bases and J gave up 8 bases; unmatched junction bases: 10. In germline, CDR1 is SGHDT, CDR2 YYEEEE. The DNA for the CDR3 is TGTGCCAGCAGCAGCTGGGGACAGGGGGAATGCGAAAAACTGTTTTTT. Amino acid sequence: CASSSWGQGECEKLFF.

This clone came up once. The gene calls are TRBV7-9 and TRBJ2-1; TRBD2 agrees at 9 bases. The CDR3 is 16 residues long. The germline V gene has CDR1 SEHNR and CDR2 FQNEAQ (reference sequence). J was trimmed by 5 bases and V by 7 bases; bases with no gene match: 12. The CDR3 bases are TGTGCCAGCAACATAACCGGGACTAGCAAAAACAATGAGCAGTTCTTC. Its protein product is CASNITGTSKNNEQFF.

This clone was observed once. The chain has TRBV28 and TRBJ2-5; D perhaps matches TRBD2 (6 bases). Germline loops: CDR1 MDHEN, CDR2 SYDVKM. The CDR3 has 19 residues. The V end lost 5 bases, the J end lost 5 bases, and 30 bases lay between the germline ends. This CDR3 reads CASSPERDSPKGIEETQYF. CDR3 sequence (DNA): TGTGCCAGCAGTCCGGAACGGGACTCGCCGAAGGGGATTGAGGAGACCCAGTACTTC.

This chain uses TRBV28 with TRBJ1-1, with TRBD1 identical over 7 bases. V lost 5 bases, J lost 4 bases, and 10 bases stayed unmatched. The CDR3 consists of 15 residues. The germline V gene has CDR1 MDHEN and CDR2 SYDVKM. The CDR3 nucleotides are TGTGCCAGCAGTACCCCAAACAGGGGTGGCACTGAAGCTTTCTTT. Translating gives CASSTPNRGGTEAFF.

This chain uses TRBV27 with TRBJ1-1; 7 nucleotides line up with TRBD1. V lost 5 bases and J lost 1; bases outside the gene matches: 10. Germline V gives CDR1 MNHEY, CDR2 SMNVEV (reference sequence). The CDR3 totals 16 residues. The CDR3 here is CASSGRPGQRNTEAFF. CDR3 in DNA: TGTGCCAGCAGTGGCCGCCCGGGACAGAGGAACACTGAAGCTTTCTTT.

The chain joins TRBV30 to TRBJ1-1; TRBD1 matches at 7 bases. J gave up 11 bases and V 5 bases, and 11 bases lay outside the gene matches. The germline V gene has CDR1 GTSNPN and CDR2 SVGIG (reference sequence). CDR3 length: 12 residues. In nucleotides, the CDR3 is TGTGCCTGGTCCCGGACAGGTTGGGAGGCTTTCTTT. Translating gives CAWSRTGWEAFF.

This clone was seen a single time. Here the CDR3 reads CASRKSGRNADTQYF. CDR3 nucleotide sequence: TGTGCCAGCAGAAAAAGCGGGAGGAACGCAGATACGCAGTATTTT. V and J are TRBV6-1 and TRBJ2-3; 9 bases are shared with TRBD2. Germline values: CDR1 MNHNS, CDR2 SASEGT. After removal of 6 bases from V and 4 bases from J, the junction contained 8 bases not matched to a gene. The CDR3 runs to 15 residues.

The chain employs TRBV9 and TRBJ2-7, with 9 bases identical to TRBD1. Germline V gene sequence: CDR1 SGDLS, CDR2 YYNGEE. V was pared by 0 bases and J by 3 bases, with 4 bases of the junction left unmatched. The CDR3 is 15 residues long. The CDR3 nucleotides are TGTGCCAGCAGCGTAGGGACAGGGGATCTCTACGAGCAGTACTTC. Translation: CASSVGTGDLYEQYF. The complete variable domain, with remaining parts taken from reference TRBV9 and TRBJ2-7, reads DSGVTQTPKHLITATGQRVTLRCSPRSGDLSVYWYQQSLDQGLQFLIQYYNGEERAKGNILERFSAQQFPDLHSELNLSSLELGDSALYFCASSVGTGDLYEQYFGPGTRLTVT.

The rearrangement joins TRBV29-1 to TRBJ2-1, with 15 bases that match TRBD2. From germline, CDR1 is SQVTM and CDR2 ANQGSEA. CDR3 length equals 17 residues. After removal of 6 bases from V and 6 bases from J, the junction contained 12 bases not matched to a gene. The CDR3 spells CSVPRDGGLAGGNEQFF. The CDR3, as DNA: TGCAGCGTCCCTCGGGACGGGGGACTAGCGGGAGGCAATGAGCAGTTCTTC.

The V and J genes are TRBV29-1 and TRBJ2-1; TRBD1 matches 10 bases. The trim removed 1 base at V and 1 base at J, leaving 7 bases unmatched. Germline CDR1 and CDR2: SQVTM and ANQGSEA. This CDR3 is built from 17 residues. The CDR3 loop is CSVEGGQGFKSYNEQFF. The CDR3, as DNA: TGCAGCGTTGAAGGGGGACAGGGGTTTAAATCCTACAATGAGCAGTTCTTC.

The chain carries TRBV2 and TRBJ2-1; 7 bases line up with TRBD1. With V trimmed by 6 bases and J by 7 bases, 6 bases remained unmatched. There are 13 residues in the CDR3. The germline V gene encodes CDR1 SNHLY and CDR2 FYNNEI. The CDR3 reads CASSGQEPNEQFF. The DNA for the CDR3 is TGTGCCAGCAGCGGACAGGAACCTAATGAGCAGTTCTTC.

The rearrangement links TRBV27 to TRBJ1-2; 10 bases map to TRBD1. This CDR3 is built from 17 residues. Germline V gene data show CDR1 as MNHEY and CDR2 as SMNVEV (reference sequence). The ends lost 5 bases at V and 8 bases at J; junction bases unmatched: 17. The CDR3 region has the DNA TGTGCCAGCAGTCAGACTCTCGACAGGGGGCTCTTAGGAGGCTACACCTTC. Translating it yields CASSQTLDRGLLGGYTF.